This T cell receptor (beta chain) is drawn from a study of early T cells in non-severe SARS-CoV-2 infection. The overall study: With bulk RNA from unsorted whole blood as input, sequencing yielded unpaired chains. Findings and caveats of the study: VDJdb-based annotation leaned toward anti-spike CD8 responses and missed private and CD4 specificities.

The TCR library protocol was used to attach unique molecular identifiers. These identifiers were attached to individual cDNA molecules. MiXCR was run by TCRdb on the 5' RACE reads, yielding one entry per CDR3 protein. Of roughly 99,000 distinct CDR3 sequences in the sample, about 12% are singletons; the top ten hold 3.5% to 5%. CDR3 length: 16 residues. CDR1 LNHDA and CDR2 SQIVND come from the germline V gene (reference sequence). This clonotype showed up just a few times. Antigen: not known. The junction departs from the called germline gene at one end, perhaps through a read error. The rearrangement uses TRBV19 and TRBJ2-6; TRBD1 matches at 7 bases. Source: whole blood, taken at baseline. The sequence derives from an adult who was a healthcare worker with PCR-confirmed SARS-CoV-2 infection or an uninfected control (not recorded which). CDR3 nucleotide sequence: TGTGACAGTAGTCGAGGAACAGGGGTCGGGGCCAACGTCCTGACTTTC. Amino acid sequence: CDSSRGTGVGANVLTF.